The 30 T cell receptor beta chains listed next were all sequenced from one sample in a study of CD8 T cells in ankylosing spondylitis. Overall study findings and caveats: A TCR beta motif of seven or eight highly homologous variants appeared characteristic of ankylosing spondylitis blood.

TCRdb reanalysed the 5' RACE reads using MiXCR and keeps one entry per CDR3 protein. The sample lists 500,000 to 550,000 distinct CDR3 sequences, more than 9.5% seen once, with approximately 7% in the top ten. Antigens of these TCRs are unknown. What was sequenced was blood, either unsorted or a sorted T cell fraction (not recorded which). The receptors come from a male donor with ankylosing spondylitis.

The chain uses TRBV15 and TRBJ1-6; a possible D gene is TRBD1 (6 bases). Between the trimmed V and J ends, which lost 1 base and 11 bases, there was a span of 12 bases. Germline CDR1 LNHNV, CDR2 YYDKDF (reference sequence). The CDR3 loop spans 14 amino acids. The CDR3: CATSRATGSPPLHF. CDR3 coding DNA: TGTGCCACCAGCAGAGCAACAGGGTCTCCACCCCTCCACTTT.

In its sample, this clonotype was seen many times. V and J are TRBV29-1 and TRBJ1-1; tentatively, D is TRBD1 (5 bases). Germline V gene lookup returns CDR1 SQVTM and CDR2 ANQGSEA. This CDR3 spans 11 amino acids. Trimming removed 6 bases at V and 8 bases at J, with 13 bases between. CDR3 nucleotide sequence: TGCAGCGTCTACTTCGGGACCGAAGCTTTCTTT. It encodes CSVYFGTEAFF.

This clonotype occurred a few times. The rearrangement uses TRBV12-3 or TRBV12-4 and TRBJ1-2, with no clear D. The length of the CDR3 is 14 residues. V lost 3 bases, J lost 10 bases, and 18 bases lay in between. The CDR3 protein is CASSFFEGPRSYTF. CDR3 coding DNA: TGTGCCAGCAGTTTTTTTGAAGGTCCCCGTTCCTACACCTTC.

This clonotype was counted at least ten times. The chain combines TRBV12-3 or TRBV12-4 with TRBJ2-2; 9 bases are shared with TRBD2. The V segment lost 5 bases and the J segment 4 bases; nucleotides outside the gene matches: 11. The CDR3 is 17 amino acids. The CDR3 reads CASSPPGAGGFTGELFF. The CDR3 bases are TGTGCCAGCAGTCCCCCCGGGGCGGGAGGGTTCACCGGGGAGCTGTTTTTT.

The chain recombines TRBV6-1 with TRBJ2-7, with 7 bases fitting TRBD2. CDR1 and CDR2 (germline): MNHNS, SASEGT. The CDR3 extends over 14 amino acids. V lost 8 bases and J lost 0; bases outside the gene matches: 7. Here the CDR3 reads CASRRGGSSYEQYV. For the CDR3, the DNA is TGTGCCAGCCGCCGTGGCGGGAGCTCCTACGAGCAGTACGTC.

The gene calls are TRBV19 and TRBJ2-1, with D tentatively TRBD1 or TRBD2 (5 bases each). The ends were cut back, 7 bases at V and 0 bases at J, with 16 bases in the middle. Germline values: CDR1 LNHDA, CDR2 SQIVND (reference sequence). The CDR3 has 16 amino acids. CDR3 protein: CASIGAWERSYNEQFF. The CDR3 DNA follows: TGTGCCAGTATAGGGGCATGGGAGCGCTCCTACAATGAGCAGTTCTTC.

The chain couples TRBV5-1 to TRBJ2-1, with TRBD2 matching over 8 bases. The CDR3 consists of 18 residues. CDR1 is SGHRS, CDR2 YFSETQ, per germline. V dropped 1 base and J dropped 0; count of bases not matched to a gene: 9. In DNA form, the CDR3 reads TGCGCCAGCAGCTTGTCCCCTTTGCGGGAGGCCTCCTACAATGAGCAGTTCTTC. Its translation is CASSLSPLREASYNEQFF.

This clonotype was seen only a few times. V and J are TRBV6-1 and TRBJ2-3; D gene unclear. The V end lost 7 bases, the J end lost 3 bases, and 14 bases lay between the germline ends. The CDR3 length is 14 residues. Germline CDR1 MNHNS, CDR2 SASEGT. CDR3 sequence: CASTRGPDTDTQYF. The DNA of the CDR3 is TGTGCCAGCACCCGTGGTCCAGATACAGATACGCAGTATTTT.

The V and J genes are TRBV20-1 and TRBJ2-2, with 10 positions matching TRBD1. This CDR3 is 16 amino acids long. Germline V gene lookup returns CDR1 DFQATT and CDR2 SNEGSKA (reference sequence). V gave up 0 bases and J gave up 4 bases; unmatched junction bases: 5. The DNA for the CDR3 is TGCAGTGCTAGAGATCTTAGGACAGGGGGCACCGGGGAGCTGTTTTTT. It specifies CSARDLRTGGTGELFF.

This clonotype was seen more than once but under ten times. This chain uses TRBV20-1 with TRBJ2-5; the D is unclear. Germline V gene lookup returns CDR1 DFQATT and CDR2 SNEGSKA (reference sequence). The CDR3 runs 13 residues. V was cut by 1 base and J by 3 bases, with 9 bases left in between. The CDR3 coding sequence is TGCAGTGCTAGAGGGGGTGGAAAAGAGACCCAGTACTTC. It codes for CSARGGGKETQYF.

The gene calls are TRBV5-1 and TRBJ1-5, with a weak D call TRBD1 (6 bases). The CDR3 length is 15 residues. V was cut by 4 bases and J by 5 bases, with 16 bases left in between. The germline V gene encodes CDR1 SGHRS and CDR2 YFSETQ. This CDR3 is CASSLWGQGDQPQHF. For the CDR3, the DNA is TGCGCCAGCAGCCTCTGGGGGCAGGGTGATCAGCCCCAGCATTTT.

V usage is TRBV14 and J usage is TRBJ1-2; unclear D gene. Germline CDR1 is SGHDN and CDR2 is FVKESK. The CDR3 sequence is 14 residues long. Trimming removed 0 bases at V and 8 bases at J, with 13 bases between. The CDR3 sequence is CASSQDRGTAGYTF. In DNA form, the CDR3 reads TGTGCCAGCAGCCAAGATCGAGGCACCGCCGGCTACACCTTC.

The chain carries TRBV12-3 or TRBV12-4 and TRBJ2-4, with 7 bases lining up with TRBD2. Losses at the gene ends were 5 bases for V and 6 bases for J; bases not matched to a gene: 10. The CDR3 has 15 residues. CDR3 bases: TGTGCCAGCAGTCCGGCGGCGGGGGAGGGAAACATTCAGTACTTC. Amino acids: CASSPAAGEGNIQYF.

The genes are TRBV6-5 and TRBJ1-5; TRBD1 aligns across 8 bases. The V gene end was trimmed by 4 bases and the J gene end by 2 bases; junction bases not matched to a gene: 7. Germline V gives CDR1 MNHEY, CDR2 SVGAGI. CDR3 length: 16 residues. CDR3 amino acids: CASSCGQGRCNQPQHF. CDR3 nucleotide sequence: TGTGCCAGCAGTTGCGGACAGGGTCGGTGCAATCAGCCCCAGCATTTT.

This clonotype came up many times. This chain joins TRBV10-3 and TRBJ2-1; 8 bases line up with TRBD1. The CDR3 is 12 residues long. CDR1 is ENHRY, CDR2 SYGVKD, per germline. V was pared by 8 bases and J by 7 bases, with 4 bases of the junction left unmatched. The CDR3 protein is CAIADRANEQFF. DNA for the CDR3: TGTGCCATCGCGGACAGGGCAAATGAGCAGTTCTTC.

There are many counts of this clonotype. The rearrangement joins TRBV20-1 to TRBJ2-5, with TRBD2 matching over 7 bases. The CDR3 loop spans 14 amino acids. The J segment lost 3 bases and the V segment lost 5 bases, leaving 9 bases of the junction unmatched. CDR1 is DFQATT and CDR2 is SNEGSKA in the germline V gene (reference sequence). As DNA, the CDR3 is TGCAGTGCTCTGGGTGAGACTAGCAAAGAGACCCAGTACTTC. Its protein product is CSALGETSKETQYF.

CDR3 protein: CASSYGMSYEQYV. The CDR3 DNA follows: TGTGCCAGCAGTTACGGGATGTCCTACGAGCAGTACGTC. V gene TRBV6-6 combines with J gene TRBJ2-7; D gene unclear. V was cut by 2 bases and J by 1 base, with 6 bases left in between. In germline, CDR1 is MNHNY, CDR2 SVGAGI (reference sequence). The length of the CDR3 is 13 residues.

This clonotype has ten or more counts. This chain's CDR3 is CASSSLGTGDTEAFF. In DNA form, the CDR3 reads TGTGCCAGCAGTTCATTAGGGACAGGGGACACTGAAGCTTTCTTT. The rearrangement links TRBV27 to TRBJ1-1; 10 nucleotides line up with TRBD1. The CDR3 runs to 15 residues. The germline V gene encodes CDR1 MNHEY and CDR2 SMNVEV (reference sequence). V lost 4 bases to trimming and J lost 3 bases; unmatched junction nucleotides: 5.

The sample holds a few counts of this clonotype. This rearrangement joins TRBV5-1 to TRBJ2-1; 8 bases agree with TRBD1. Germline lookup yields CDR1 SGHRS and CDR2 YFSETQ. The CDR3 covers 14 residues. The V gene end was trimmed by 2 bases and the J gene end by 7 bases; junction bases not matched to a gene: 5. Written as DNA, the CDR3 is TGCGCCAGCAGCTTTTCGACAGGGGAAAATGAGCAGTTCTTC. Encoded protein: CASSFSTGENEQFF.

The chain combines TRBV20-1 with TRBJ1-4; D perhaps matches TRBD1 (5 bases). Germline CDR1 DFQATT, CDR2 SNEGSKA (reference sequence). This CDR3 region has 14 residues. V was trimmed by 5 bases and J by 7 bases, leaving 17 bases between them. The CDR3 sequence is CSAVTGARTEKLFF. The DNA of the CDR3 is TGCAGTGCTGTAACTGGGGCCCGTACTGAAAAACTGTTTTTT.

A few counts support this clonotype. This chain connects TRBV6-1 to TRBJ2-3; TRBD1 agrees at 10 bases. This CDR3 has 17 residues. Germline CDR1 and CDR2: MNHNS and SASEGT. Losses at the gene ends were 5 bases for V and 4 bases for J; bases not matched to a gene: 12. In DNA, the CDR3 is TGTGCCAGCAGTCGGGACAGGGGAACAGTGGGCGCAGATACGCAGTATTTT. Translated, it gives CASSRDRGTVGADTQYF.

This clonotype has a count of ten or more. V and J are TRBV20-1 and TRBJ2-7; no clear D gene. CDR1 is DFQATT, CDR2 SNEGSKA, per germline (reference sequence). The CDR3 runs to 15 residues. V lost 1 base and J lost 3, with 16 bases in between. The CDR3: CSARGLETLGYEQYF. The DNA for the CDR3 is TGCAGTGCTAGAGGCCTGGAGACTCTGGGCTACGAGCAGTACTTC.

The chain combines TRBV3-1 with TRBJ1-1, with D hard to call. Trimming left V 0 bases short and J 1 base short, with 6 bases between. The CDR3 has 14 residues. Germline CDR1 is LGHDT and CDR2 is YNNKEL (reference sequence). The CDR3 DNA reads TGTGCCAGCAGCCAAGAAACGGGGAACACTGAAGCTTTCTTT. Translated: CASSQETGNTEAFF. The full variable domain, completed using reference TRBV3-1 and TRBJ1-1, is DTAVSQTPKYLVTQMGNDKSIKCEQNLGHDTMYWYKQDSKKFLKIMFSYNNKELIINETVPNRFSPKSPDKAHLNLHINSLELGDSAVYFCASSQETGNTEAFFGQGTRLTVV.

This clonotype came up a few times. V is TRBV6-1 and J is TRBJ2-1; 11 positions agree with TRBD2. Per the germline V gene, CDR1 is MNHNS and CDR2 is SASEGT. This CDR3 has 17 residues. The V gene end was trimmed by 6 bases and the J gene end by 6 bases; junction bases not matched to a gene: 13. CDR3 in DNA: TGTGCCAGCAGGGACACCGCTAGGGGACTAGCGGTCAATGAGCAGTTCTTC. Amino acid sequence: CASRDTARGLAVNEQFF.

The chain links TRBV2 to TRBJ1-2; D ambiguous. The CDR3 has 11 amino acids. Trimming removed 4 bases from V and 3 bases from J, with 3 bases in between. CDR1 SNHLY and CDR2 FYNNEI come from the germline V gene. The CDR3, as DNA: TGTGCCAGCAGTGGACACTATGGCTACACCTTC. Residues: CASSGHYGYTF.

This clonotype was observed many times. The rearrangement links TRBV12-3 or TRBV12-4 to TRBJ1-2, with D perhaps matching TRBD1 (5 bases). With 0 bases removed from V and 1 base from J, the gap between germline ends came to 12 bases. The CDR3 extends over 16 amino acids. The CDR3: CASSLAPGGDNYGYTF. CDR3 nucleotide sequence: TGTGCCAGCAGTTTAGCACCGGGAGGGGATAACTATGGCTACACCTTC.

This clonotype was recorded a few times. The rearrangement joins TRBV20-1 to TRBJ2-1; no reliable D call. Deletions cut 3 bases from V and 3 bases from J, with 15 bases between. The CDR3 extends over 15 amino acids. Germline CDR1 and CDR2: DFQATT and SNEGSKA (reference sequence). The CDR3 loop reads CSASRGMSNYNEQFF. DNA of the CDR3: TGCAGTGCTAGTCGTGGGATGTCCAACTACAATGAGCAGTTCTTC.

On this clonotype itself: Possible read error: a much larger clone is one base away. The chain employs TRBV5-1 and TRBJ1-1, with a tentative D call TRBD1 (5 bases). CDR3 size: 11 residues. Germline V gene sequence: CDR1 SGHRS, CDR2 YFSETQ. CDR3 nucleotides: TGCGCCGGCAGGGTTGGCACTGAAGCTTTCTTT. Amino acids: CAGRVGTEAFF.

This clonotype was detected a few times. CDR3 in DNA: TGTGCCAGCAGCTTAGCGGGGTCCGACGGTGGCTACACCTTC. Amino acid sequence: CASSLAGSDGGYTF. V usage is TRBV7-9 and J usage is TRBJ1-2; D is undetermined. Per germline, CDR1 SEHNR and CDR2 FQNEAQ (reference sequence). Trimming took 0 bases from V and 7 from J, leaving 12 bases between them. This CDR3 has 14 amino acids.

This CDR3 is CASSKGGEQVGGEQYV. The CDR3 DNA is TGTGCCAGCAGCAAAGGGGGTGAACAGGTGGGTGGGGAGCAGTACGTC. The chain couples TRBV21-1 to TRBJ2-7; the table gives TRBD1 as D, unverified against the DNA. TRBV21-1 is marked as a pseudogene. CDR3 size: 16 residues.